This TCR beta chain was retrieved from a study of post-analysis software for immune sequencing data. For the study at large: The cohort encompassed relapsing-remitting, secondary progressive and progressive-relapsing multiple sclerosis disease courses. Findings and limits, study-wide: Four or five TRBV segments, including TRBV5-6, TRBV5-1 and TRBV20-1, were more frequent in patients than controls. For normalized Chao1 diversity, multiple sclerosis patients scored significantly lower than controls did. Samples made in the same batch grouped tightly together by F measure.

This clonotype was seen a few times. Its antigen is not known. The V end lost 5 bases, the J end lost 7 bases, and 17 bases lay between the germline ends. This CDR3 is built from 13 residues. Germline V lookup: CDR1 SQVTM, CDR2 ANQGSEA. Sequencing libraries made from TCR beta cDNA carried unique molecular identifiers. cDNA molecules numbering approximately 500,000 came from approximately 0.91 to 9.4 million T cells. TCRdb analysed the PCR reads with MiXCR anew, one entry per CDR3 protein. The table records hundreds of thousands of distinct CDR3 sequences, 55% to 70% of them present only once. The TCR was taken from a girl aged 2-10 years with multiple sclerosis. The chain couples TRBV29-1 to TRBJ2-5, with D maybe TRBD2 (5 bases). Sample: blood. CDR3 coding DNA: TGCAGCGTTCCGAGTGGCAGCCGGGGGACCCAGTACTTC. Residues: CSVPSGSRGTQYF.